This T cell receptor (beta chain) derives from a study of shared clonotypes between healthy human individuals. This clone was seen only a few times. The antigen is unknown. Overall study results and limits: Naive subsets, compared against memory subsets, generally had larger estimated richness values.

The germline CDR1 and CDR2 sequences are SGHRS and YFSETQ. The V and J ends lost 4 bases and 11 bases respectively, with 18 bases between them. The length of the CDR3 is 13 residues. Here immunoSEQ multiplex PCR was the method, and the copy in TCRdb shows in-frame clones only, minus some. The sample carries 550,000 to 700,000 clones, around four fifths recorded once. The chain recombines TRBV5-1 with TRBJ1-1; D is perhaps TRBD1 (5 bases). Sequenced material: memory CD4+ T cells sorted from blood. As for subset: CD45RA-negative fraction. This TCR came from a young woman in good health. This chain's CDR3 is CASSPRWGGDAFF. In nucleotides, the CDR3 is TGCGCCAGCAGCCCCAGGTGGGGGGGAGATGCTTTCTTT. Variable domain in full (rest from reference TRBV5-1 and TRBJ1-1): KAGVTQTPRYLIKTRGQQVTLSCSPISGHRSVSWYQQTPGQGLQFLFEYFSETQRNKGNFPGRFSGRQFSNSRSEMNVSTLELGDSALYLCASSPRWGGDAFFGQGTRLTVV.